This T cell receptor beta chain derives from a study of blood T cell repertoires in COVID-19. In this sample, this clone turned up a few times. Only in-frame clones appear in the TCRdb table, and some are missing; sequencing was by immunoSEQ multiplex PCR. The profile covers 100,000 to 150,000 clones, with approximately 80% appearing a single time and about 39% taken by the ten largest. This receptor was identified in a man aged 40-50 years with active or convalescent COVID-19. Sequencing input: peripheral blood.

CDR3 nucleotide sequence: TGCGCCAGCGGCGAGGGGGGCAATCAGCCCCAGCATTTT. Amino acid sequence: CASGEGGNQPQHF. The chain uses TRBV10-2 and TRBJ1-5, with D perhaps matching TRBD1 (6 bases). Trimming removed 8 bases at V and 2 bases at J, with 10 bases between. Germline lookup yields CDR1 WSHSY and CDR2 SAAADI. This CDR3 spans 13 amino acids.